The 26 T cell receptor beta chains presented below share a single source sample, sequenced in a study of identical twins. TCRdb redid the calling of the 5' RACE reads with MiXCR, one entry per CDR3 protein. The sample records 1.5 million or so distinct CDR3 sequences, less than 35% being singletons. The sequenced sample was cord blood. The receptors here all came from a newborn girl in good health.

This clonotype has a handful of counts. The V call is TRBV6-6, the J call TRBJ1-1, with D possibly TRBD1 on 6 matching bases. Trimming shortened V by 2 bases and J by 7 bases, and 11 bases separated the two germline ends. This CDR3 is 13 amino acids long. Germline V gives CDR1 MNHNY, CDR2 SVGAGI (reference sequence). The CDR3, as DNA: TGTGCCAGCAGTTACCCTCGGACAGATGAAGCTTTCTTT. Translation: CASSYPRTDEAFF.

This clonotype was counted only a few times. This chain connects TRBV29-1 to TRBJ1-1; maybe TRBD1 (5 bases). The V gene lost 4 bases and the J gene lost 2 bases, with 8 bases spanning the gap. Germline-derived CDR1 and CDR2 are SQVTM and ANQGSEA. CDR3 size: 12 residues. CDR3 protein: CSVARVNTEAFF. For the CDR3, the DNA is TGCAGCGTTGCCAGGGTTAACACTGAAGCTTTCTTT.

In regard to this clonotype: This may arise from a read error, as a much more abundant clone is one base away. The rearrangement uses TRBV6-5 and TRBJ2-1; a weak D match, TRBD2 (5 bases). Germline V gene lookup returns CDR1 MNHEY and CDR2 SVGAGI. Deletions cut 8 bases from V and 6 bases from J, with 20 bases between. CDR3 length: 15 amino acids. CDR3 sequence reads: CASGSHLLEGNEQFF. The CDR3, as DNA: TGTGCCAGCGGTTCCCACCTACTAGAGGGCAATGAGCAGTTCTTC.

This clonotype turned up a few times. The chain combines TRBV20-1 with TRBJ1-1; D possibly corresponds to TRBD1 (5 bases). The CDR3 extends over 12 amino acids. Germline values: CDR1 DFQATT, CDR2 SNEGSKA (reference sequence). The ends were cut back, 3 bases at V and 5 bases at J, with 10 bases in the middle. CDR3 bases: TGCAGTGCTAGTAAGCAGGGTACTGAAGCTTTCTTT. It is translated as CSASKQGTEAFF.

This clonotype showed up just a few times. J is TRBJ1-1 and V is TRBV29-1, with a weak D call TRBD1 (5 bases). Germline loops: CDR1 SQVTM, CDR2 ANQGSEA. This CDR3 spans 11 amino acids. Trimming removed 6 bases at V and 4 bases at J, with 9 bases between. The CDR3 DNA sequence: TGCAGCGTGGGGAGGGGCACTGAAGCTTTCTTT. Its translation: CSVGRGTEAFF.

This clonotype has a handful of counts. V and J are TRBV7-6 and TRBJ1-1; D is unclear. Germline V gene lookup returns CDR1 SGHVS and CDR2 FNYEAQ. The V gene lost 5 bases and the J gene lost 1 base, with 17 bases spanning the gap. The CDR3 contains 16 residues. The CDR3 sequence: CASSPRASGGNTEAFF. The CDR3 DNA sequence: TGTGCCAGCAGCCCCCGGGCCTCGGGTGGGAACACTGAAGCTTTCTTT.

This chain connects TRBV6-5 to TRBJ2-3, with TRBD1 as a possible D gene (5 bases). The CDR3 runs 15 residues. Germline CDR1 is MNHEY and CDR2 is SVGAGI. Trimming took off 6 bases at V and 5 bases at J, with 18 bases between the two ends. Here the CDR3 reads CASSRRRQKGDTQYF. In nucleotides, the CDR3 is TGTGCCAGCAGCCGAAGACGACAGAAAGGAGATACGCAGTATTTT.

This clonotype was observed a handful of times. This chain joins TRBV7-9 and TRBJ2-3, with 8 positions matching TRBD1. The V gene's germline CDR1 is SEHNR and CDR2 FQNEAQ (reference sequence). The CDR3 has 16 amino acids. The trim removed 1 base at V and 4 bases at J, leaving 7 bases unmatched. The CDR3 here is CASSLGRTGSPDTQYF. As DNA, the CDR3 is TGTGCCAGCAGCTTAGGGAGGACAGGGTCACCAGATACGCAGTATTTT.

This clonotype was seen ten or more times. The rearrangement uses TRBV6-5 and TRBJ2-7, with no clear D. The CDR3 loop spans 12 amino acids. Trimming took 6 bases from V and 0 from J, leaving 6 bases between them. Germline loops: CDR1 MNHEY, CDR2 SVGAGI. The CDR3 region has the DNA TGTGCCAGCAGACAAAACTCCTACGAGCAGTACTTC. This translates into CASRQNSYEQYF.

This clonotype was counted a few times. The V call is TRBV2, the J call TRBJ1-2; D is undetermined. The CDR3 length is 15 residues. CDR1 is SNHLY, CDR2 FYNNEI, per germline. Trimming removed 3 bases at V and 4 bases at J, with 15 bases between. The CDR3, as DNA: TGTGCCAGCAGTGAGGTTTGGACCGTCGGCTATGGCTACACCTTC. Amino acids: CASSEVWTVGYGYTF. Filled out from reference TRBV2 and TRBJ1-2, the complete variable domain reads EPEVTQTPSHQVTQMGQEVILRCVPISNHLYFYWYRQILGQKVEFLVSFYNNEISEKSEIFDDQFSVERPDGSNFTLKIRSTKLEDSAMYFCASSEVWTVGYGYTFGSGTRLTVV.

This clonotype was found a few times. This may come from a read error, since a much larger clone is one base off. The gene calls are TRBV2 and TRBJ1-2, with D perhaps matching TRBD1 (6 bases). The ends were cut back, 7 bases at V and 4 bases at J, with 10 bases in the middle. The CDR3 is made up of 12 amino acids. Germline V lookup: CDR1 SNHLY, CDR2 FYNNEI. The CDR3 reads CASISDSYGYTF. In nucleotides, the CDR3 is TGTGCCAGCATTTCGGACAGCTATGGCTACACCTTC.

This sequence joins TRBV4-2 and TRBJ2-5; no firm D call. The CDR3 runs to 16 residues. Germline V lookup: CDR1 LGHNA, CDR2 YNFKEQ. V was pared by 0 bases and J by 4 bases, with 15 bases between. The CDR3 region is CASSQDPMGIGETQYF. The CDR3 DNA is TGTGCCAGCAGCCAAGACCCCATGGGCATTGGAGAGACCCAGTACTTC.

There are a few counts of this clonotype. V usage is TRBV27 and J usage is TRBJ2-7, with 8 bases that match TRBD2. V trimming: 1 base; J trimming: 2 bases; junction bases outside the gene matches: 7. The CDR3 is 16 residues long. The germline V gene has CDR1 MNHEY and CDR2 SMNVEV (reference sequence). The CDR3 DNA follows: TGTGCCAGCAGTTTATATCAGCGGGAGATTCCCTACGAGCAGTACTTC. Amino acid sequence: CASSLYQREIPYEQYF.

This clonotype was counted a single time. The chain links TRBV7-8 to TRBJ2-1, with 9 bases fitting TRBD2. CDR1 and CDR2 (germline): SGHVS, FQNEAQ. The CDR3 is 18 amino acids. With 2 bases clipped from V and 9 bases from J, the junction kept 17 bases outside the gene matches. The CDR3 bases are TGTGCCAGCAGCTTAAGATTAGCTAGCGGGACGTTGGTGAGTGAGCAGTTCTTC. Its protein product is CASSLRLASGTLVSEQFF.

The V and J genes are TRBV5-1 and TRBJ1-2, with D uncertain. CDR1 is SGHRS, CDR2 YFSETQ, per germline. The V end was cut by 7 bases, the J end by 6 bases, with 10 bases between. This CDR3 comprises 11 residues. CDR3: CASLVRNGYTF. Written as DNA, the CDR3 is TGCGCCAGCTTGGTTCGGAATGGCTACACCTTC.

The chain is built from TRBV11-3 and TRBJ2-3; D is perhaps TRBD2 (6 bases). The V and J ends lost 0 bases and 2 bases respectively, with 18 bases between them. Looked up from germline, CDR1 is SGHNT and CDR2 is YENEEA. CDR3 length: 18 amino acids. The chain's CDR3 is CASSLDPLDGGATDTQYF. DNA for the CDR3: TGTGCCAGCAGCTTAGATCCCCTCGACGGCGGGGCCACAGATACGCAGTATTTT.

The chain employs TRBV3-1 and TRBJ1-6, with a possible D match to TRBD1 (6 bases). From germline, CDR1 is LGHDT and CDR2 YNNKEL (reference sequence). The length of the CDR3 is 14 residues. V dropped 3 bases and J dropped 6 bases, with 9 bases sitting between them. The CDR3 spells CASSHTGINSPLHF. DNA for the CDR3: TGTGCCAGCAGCCATACAGGGATTAATTCACCCCTCCACTTT. Using reference TRBV3-1 and TRBJ1-6 for the parts outside the CDR3, the full variable domain is DTAVSQTPKYLVTQMGNDKSIKCEQNLGHDTMYWYKQDSKKFLKIMFSYNNKELIINETVPNRFSPKSPDKAHLNLHINSLELGDSAVYFCASSHTGINSPLHFGNGTRLTVT.

The chain is built from TRBV24-1 and TRBJ2-1; 8 bases agree with TRBD1. Germline lookup yields CDR1 KGHDR and CDR2 SFDVKD. The length of the CDR3 is 13 residues. V lost 3 bases and J lost 10; bases outside the gene matches: 4. In nucleotides, the CDR3 is TGTGCCACCAGTGATGACAGGGGTTACGAGCAGTTCTTC. Its translation is CATSDDRGYEQFF.

This chain uses TRBV12-3 or TRBV12-4 with TRBJ1-2; D not resolved. The ends were cut back, 3 bases at V and 0 bases at J, with 8 bases in the middle. The CDR3 is 14 residues long. The CDR3 sequence is CASSFAQANYGYTF. The CDR3 DNA reads as TGTGCCAGCAGTTTTGCCCAGGCTAACTATGGCTACACCTTC.

The V call is TRBV7-2, the J call TRBJ2-4; TRBD1 or TRBD2 may be the D gene (5 bases each). This CDR3 has 13 residues. Trimming stripped 0 bases from V and 13 bases from J, with 13 bases between. The germline V gene encodes CDR1 SGHTA and CDR2 FQGNSA. The CDR3 DNA reads as TGTGCCAGCAGCTTAGCGACAGTCGGGGAGCAGTACTTC. Protein product: CASSLATVGEQYF.

The rearrangement joins TRBV12-3 or TRBV12-4 to TRBJ2-3, with 12 bases fitting TRBD2. The CDR3 spans 16 residues. Trimming cost V 4 bases and J 3 bases; bases outside gene matches: 5. CDR3 residues: CASSSSGGAMTDTQYF. DNA for the CDR3: TGTGCCAGCAGTTCTAGCGGGGGGGCGATGACAGATACGCAGTATTTT.

In regard to this clonotype: A much bigger clone sits one base away, suggesting this may be a read error. The rearrangement joins TRBV29-1 to TRBJ2-3, with TRBD1 identical over 8 bases. Trimming cost V 4 bases and J 2 bases; bases outside gene matches: 8. Germline loops: CDR1 SQVTM, CDR2 ANQGSEA. This CDR3 is built from 15 residues. The CDR3 loop reads CSVGGQEADTDTQYF. CDR3 in DNA: TGCAGCGTTGGGGGACAGGAGGCCGACACAGATACGCAGTATTTT.

In its sample, this clonotype was seen many times. V is TRBV6-5 and J is TRBJ2-1; D gene uncertain. The CDR3 runs to 13 residues. Germline V CDR1 and CDR2: MNHEY, SVGAGI. The germline V and J ends were trimmed by 6 bases and 7 bases, with 13 bases remaining between them. CDR3 in amino acids: CASRPPSLNEQFF. The CDR3 DNA is TGTGCCAGCAGGCCCCCGTCGTTGAATGAGCAGTTCTTC.

As for this clonotype: The junction does not match germline at one end; this may be a read error. The gene calls are TRBV3-1 and TRBJ2-2, with D perhaps assigned TRBD1 or TRBD2 (5 bases each). The CDR3 runs 16 residues. Germline V gene lookup returns CDR1 LGHDT and CDR2 YNNKEL (reference sequence). This CDR3 is CVSSQESGTSTGELFF. The DNA for the CDR3 is TGTGTCAGCAGCCAAGAGTCGGGGACCAGCACCGGGGAGCTGTTTTTT. Filled out from reference TRBV3-1 and TRBJ2-2, the complete variable domain reads DTAVSQTPKYLVTQMGNDKSIKCEQNLGHDTMYWYKQDSKKFLKIMFSYNNKELIINETVPNRFSPKSPDKAHLNLHINSLELGDSAVYFCVSSQESGTSTGELFFGEGSRLTVL.

This CDR3 is CSARAPWRSDNEQFF. CDR3 bases: TGCAGTGCTAGAGCCCCCTGGCGGAGTGACAATGAGCAGTTCTTC. The chain uses TRBV20-1 and TRBJ2-1; D is unclear. V lost 1 base, J lost 5 bases, and 15 bases lay in between. The CDR3 is 15 residues long. The V gene's germline CDR1 is DFQATT and CDR2 SNEGSKA (reference sequence).

V gene TRBV20-1 combines with J gene TRBJ1-6; 11 bases align to TRBD1. Looked up from germline, CDR1 is DFQATT and CDR2 is SNEGSKA (reference sequence). Trimming cost V 5 bases and J 6 bases; bases outside gene matches: 6. This CDR3 is built from 15 residues. The CDR3 region is CSAGDRGAPNSPLHF. Written as DNA, the CDR3 is TGCAGTGCTGGGGACAGGGGGGCCCCTAATTCACCCCTCCACTTT.